These 20 T cell receptor beta chains originate from one sample sequenced in a study of blood T cell repertoires in COVID-19. The repertoire was sequenced with immunoSEQ multiplex PCR; TCRdb's copy has only in-frame clones and lacks some. The sample has around 190,000 clones, roughly 87% seen once; the top ten hold 10%. Sequenced material: PBMCs or T cells enriched from blood (not recorded which). Every receptor here comes from a man aged 18 to 30 with acute COVID-19.

J is TRBJ1-2 and V is TRBV7-3; 7 positions agree with TRBD1. V lost 5 bases to trimming and J lost 2 bases; unmatched junction nucleotides: 8. The germline V gene encodes CDR1 SGHTA and CDR2 FQGTGA. CDR3 length: 15 residues. CDR3 sequence: CASSVSSGQNYGYTF. CDR3 nucleotides: TGTGCCAGCAGCGTAAGCTCGGGACAGAACTATGGCTACACCTTC.

The chain employs TRBV5-5 and TRBJ1-2, with 9 bases matching TRBD1. The CDR3 totals 13 residues. Germline V gives CDR1 SGHKS, CDR2 YYEKEE (reference sequence). V was clipped by 4 bases and J by 8 bases; unmatched bases: 6. The CDR3 reads CASSKGQGGGYTF. The CDR3 bases are TGTGCCAGCAGCAAGGGACAGGGCGGCGGCTACACCTTC.

The chain has TRBV3-1 (or the pseudogene TRBV3-2) and TRBJ2-3; 9 positions match TRBD2. Germline V lookup: CDR1 LGHDT, CDR2 YNNKEL (reference sequence). J gave up 5 bases and V 1 base, and 7 bases lay outside the gene matches. This CDR3 has 16 residues. CDR3 DNA: TGTGCCAGCAGCCAAGGGGGGCGGGAGGGCCTAGATACGCAGTATTTT. It encodes CASSQGGREGLDTQYF.

The V call is TRBV6-1, the J call TRBJ2-5; 9 bases line up with TRBD2. In germline, CDR1 is MNHNS, CDR2 SASEGT. V lost 2 bases and J lost 4; bases outside the gene matches: 5. The CDR3 contains 15 residues. CDR3 sequence (DNA): TGTGCCAGCAGTGAATTCAGCGGGAGGCCAGAGACCCAGTACTTC. This sequence encodes CASSEFSGRPETQYF.

The chain has TRBV19 and TRBJ2-1; D is unresolved. The CDR3 runs 13 residues. Trimming removed 5 bases from V and 2 bases from J, with 7 bases in between. The germline V gene has CDR1 LNHDA and CDR2 SQIVND (reference sequence). Written as DNA, the CDR3 is TGTGCCAGTAGTTCCCAGGCCTACAATGAGCAGTTCTTC. Translating it yields CASSSQAYNEQFF. Using reference TRBV19 and TRBJ2-1 for the parts outside the CDR3, the full variable domain is DGGITQSPKYLFRKEGQNVTLSCEQNLNHDAMYWYRQDPGQGLRLIYYSQIVNDFQKGDIAEGYSVSREKKESFPLTVTSAQKNPTAFYLCASSSQAYNEQFFGPGTRLTVL.

V and J are TRBV5-1 and TRBJ2-3, with D possibly matching TRBD1 (6 bases). Trimming stripped 0 bases from V and 6 bases from J, with 11 bases between. Germline lookup yields CDR1 SGHRS and CDR2 YFSETQ. The CDR3 extends over 14 amino acids. CDR3 bases: TGCGCCAGCAGCTTGGACAGGGCTTCGGATACGCAGTATTTT. This translates into CASSLDRASDTQYF.

Concerning this clone itself: A read error may produce the germline difference seen at one junction end. The chain is built from TRBV6-4 and TRBJ2-6; tentatively, D is TRBD1 (5 bases). The CDR3 is 15 residues long. CDR1 is MRHNA and CDR2 is SNTAGT in the germline V gene. The CDR3 reads CASNDRAAGANVLTF. The CDR3 DNA is TGTGCCAGCAATGACAGAGCTGCTGGGGCCAACGTCCTGACTTTC.

This sequence joins TRBV28 and TRBJ1-2; maybe TRBD1 (6 bases). The CDR3 runs to 14 residues. Germline CDR1 MDHEN, CDR2 SYDVKM. Trimming removed 3 bases from V and 8 bases from J, with 16 bases in between. CDR3 loop: CASSFSTGYEGYTF. The DNA of the CDR3 is TGTGCCAGCAGTTTTTCCACAGGGTATGAAGGCTACACCTTC.

The J gene is TRBJ2-5, the V gene TRBV11-2, with D tentatively TRBD1 (5 bases). The V gene's germline CDR1 is SGHAT and CDR2 FQNNGV. The CDR3 spans 12 residues. Trimming shortened V by 9 bases and J by 5 bases, and 13 bases separated the two germline ends. CDR3: CASSRSGETQYF. Here the CDR3 DNA reads TGTGCCAGTTCACGGTCAGGGGAGACCCAGTACTTC. Supplemented by reference TRBV11-2 and TRBJ2-5, the full variable domain reads EAGVAQSPRYKIIEKRQSVAFWCNPISGHATLYWYQQILGQGPKLLIQFQNNGVVDDSQLPKDRFSAERLKGVDSTLKIQPAKLEDSAVYLCASSRSGETQYFGPGTRLLVL.

The chain links TRBV19 to TRBJ2-7; 10 bases agree with TRBD1. J gave up 5 bases and V 10 bases, and 5 bases lay outside the gene matches. The CDR3 is 12 amino acids. Per germline, CDR1 LNHDA and CDR2 SQIVND (reference sequence). As DNA, the CDR3 is TGTGCCACCCGACAGGGGGCCAACGAGCAGTACTTC. It encodes CATRQGANEQYF.

The J gene is TRBJ2-1, the V gene TRBV29-1; 7 positions match TRBD2. CDR3 size: 13 residues. Unmatched junction bases numbered 9, after V lost 4 bases and J lost 9 bases. In germline, CDR1 is SQVTM, CDR2 ANQGSEA. Here the CDR3 DNA reads TGCAGCGTTGTATGGCGGGAGTACGGTGAGCAGTTCTTC. Translated, it gives CSVVWREYGEQFF.

Notes on this clone: Other nucleotide sequences from this sample produce the same CDR3. The chain employs TRBV27 and TRBJ1-5; D might be TRBD1 (5 bases). V shed 2 bases and J shed 6 bases, with 5 bases lying between them. Germline V gene lookup returns CDR1 MNHEY and CDR2 SMNVEV (reference sequence). CDR3 length: 12 amino acids. CDR3: CASSLRGQPQHF. Written as DNA, the CDR3 is TGTGCCAGCAGTTTAAGGGGTCAGCCCCAGCATTTT.

V and J are TRBV5-8 and TRBJ1-6; 7 positions agree with TRBD1. V trimming: 1 base; J trimming: 4 bases; junction bases outside the gene matches: 2. Germline V lookup: CDR1 SGHTS, CDR2 YDEGEE. The CDR3 totals 15 residues. CDR3 in DNA: TGTGCCAGCAGCTTGCGGGACAGTTATAATTCACCCCTCCACTTT. It yields the protein CASSLRDSYNSPLHF.

The chain recombines TRBV5-1 with TRBJ1-3; D possibly corresponds to TRBD1 (5 bases). Looked up from germline, CDR1 is SGHRS and CDR2 is YFSETQ. The V and J ends lost 0 bases and 8 bases respectively, with 15 bases between them. There are 15 residues in the CDR3. The DNA of the CDR3 is TGCGCCAGCAGCTTGGATGGCGGACATGCGGACACCATATATTTT. Translated, it gives CASSLDGGHADTIYF. The full variable domain, completed using reference TRBV5-1 and TRBJ1-3, is KAGVTQTPRYLIKTRGQQVTLSCSPISGHRSVSWYQQTPGQGLQFLFEYFSETQRNKGNFPGRFSGRQFSNSRSEMNVSTLELGDSALYLCASSLDGGHADTIYFGEGSWLTVV.

The chain couples TRBV25-1 to TRBJ1-3; no clear D gene. V lost 4 bases to trimming and J lost 0 bases, with 10 bases between them. CDR1 MGHDK and CDR2 SYGVNS come from the germline V gene. This CDR3 has 15 residues. CDR3 in DNA: TGTGCCAGCAGTGGAGCCGGGAACTCTGGAAACACCATATATTTT. Translation gives CASSGAGNSGNTIYF.

The rearrangement links TRBV7-9 to TRBJ2-1, with D perhaps matching TRBD1 (8 bases). CDR3 length: 18 amino acids. V lost 0 bases to trimming and J lost 8 bases, with 23 bases between them. In germline, CDR1 is SEHNR, CDR2 FQNEAQ (reference sequence). CDR3: CASSLASGAFRTGYEQFF. CDR3 nucleotides: TGTGCCAGCAGCTTAGCAAGCGGGGCGTTTCGGACAGGGTATGAGCAGTTCTTC. Full variable domain (outside the CDR3, taken from reference TRBV7-9 and TRBJ2-1): DTGVSQNPRHKITKRGQNVTFRCDPISEHNRLYWYRQTLGQGPEFLTYFQNEAQLEKSRLLSDRFSAERPKGSFSTLEIQRTEQGDSAMYLCASSLASGAFRTGYEQFFGPGTRLTVL.

This clone occurred a few times. V is TRBV27 and J is TRBJ2-7; D perhaps matches TRBD2 (6 bases). The CDR3 is 14 amino acids. In germline, CDR1 is MNHEY, CDR2 SMNVEV (reference sequence). Trimming shortened V by 3 bases and J by 6 bases, and 15 bases separated the two germline ends. The CDR3 loop reads CASSFGSAAGEQYF. CDR3 DNA sequence: TGTGCCAGCAGTTTTGGGAGTGCAGCGGGCGAGCAGTACTTC.

The V and J genes are TRBV27 and TRBJ1-2; D ambiguous. CDR1 and CDR2 from the germline V gene are MNHEY and SMNVEV (reference sequence). The germline V and J ends were trimmed by 5 bases and 3 bases, with 13 bases remaining between them. The CDR3 extends over 14 amino acids. CDR3 residues: CASSVFDGDYGYTF. CDR3 nucleotide sequence: TGTGCCAGCAGTGTATTCGACGGAGACTATGGCTACACCTTC.

This chain connects TRBV4-1 to TRBJ1-1; no definite D call. Trimming removed 0 bases at V and 0 bases at J, with 11 bases between. This CDR3 is 16 amino acids long. Germline CDR1 MGHRA, CDR2 YSYEKL. CDR3 in amino acids: CASSQDRAGMNTEAFF. CDR3 DNA: TGCGCCAGCAGCCAAGATAGGGCGGGAATGAACACTGAAGCTTTCTTT.

The chain uses TRBV28 and TRBJ2-1; TRBD2 matches at 12 bases. Germline CDR1 and CDR2: MDHEN and SYDVKM. The CDR3 spans 15 residues. The ends lost 2 bases at V and 8 bases at J; junction bases unmatched: 4. The CDR3 DNA reads as TGTGCCAGCAGTTTACTAGCGGGAGGGCGCGATGAGCAGTTCTTC. This gives the protein CASSLLAGGRDEQFF.